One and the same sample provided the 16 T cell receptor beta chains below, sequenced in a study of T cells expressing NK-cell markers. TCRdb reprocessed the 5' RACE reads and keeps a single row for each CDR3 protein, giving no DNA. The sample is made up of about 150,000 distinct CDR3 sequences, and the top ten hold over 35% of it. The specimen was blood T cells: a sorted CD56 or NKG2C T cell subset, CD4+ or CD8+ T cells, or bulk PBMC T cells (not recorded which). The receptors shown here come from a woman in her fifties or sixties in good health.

The CDR3 sequence: CASSYSRGADYGYTF. The chain recombines TRBV6-5 with TRBJ1-2; TCRdb names TRBD1, which stays unverified in the absence of DNA. The germline gives CDR1 MNHEY, CDR2 SVGAGI. The CDR3 totals 15 residues.

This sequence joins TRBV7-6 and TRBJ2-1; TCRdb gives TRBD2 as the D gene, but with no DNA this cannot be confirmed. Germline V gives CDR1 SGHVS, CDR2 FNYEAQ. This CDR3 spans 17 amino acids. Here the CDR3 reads CASSFPVGGGTYNEQFF.

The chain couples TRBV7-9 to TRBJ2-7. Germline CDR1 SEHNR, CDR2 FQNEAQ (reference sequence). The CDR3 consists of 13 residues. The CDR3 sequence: CASRDTNSYEQYF.

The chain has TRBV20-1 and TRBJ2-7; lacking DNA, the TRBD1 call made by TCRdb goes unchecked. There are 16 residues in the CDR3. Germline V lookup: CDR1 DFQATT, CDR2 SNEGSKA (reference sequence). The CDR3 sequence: CSARGSSGQGRYEQYF.

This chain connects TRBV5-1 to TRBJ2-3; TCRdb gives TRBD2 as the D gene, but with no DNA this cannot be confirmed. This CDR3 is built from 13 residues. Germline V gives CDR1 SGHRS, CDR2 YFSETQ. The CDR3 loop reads CASTSGSSDTQYF.

The CDR3 reads CASSLSPGSGANVLTF. J is TRBJ2-6 and V is TRBV4-1; with no DNA, the TCRdb D assignment of TRBD2 cannot be verified. The CDR3 is made up of 16 amino acids. CDR1 and CDR2 (germline): MGHRA, YSYEKL.

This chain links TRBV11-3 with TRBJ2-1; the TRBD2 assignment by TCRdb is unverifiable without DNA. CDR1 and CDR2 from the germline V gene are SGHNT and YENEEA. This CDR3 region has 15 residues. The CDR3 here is CASTHPESSYNEQFF.

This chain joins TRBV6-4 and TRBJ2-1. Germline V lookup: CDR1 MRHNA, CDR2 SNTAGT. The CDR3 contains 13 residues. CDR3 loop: CASSAGIYNEQFF.

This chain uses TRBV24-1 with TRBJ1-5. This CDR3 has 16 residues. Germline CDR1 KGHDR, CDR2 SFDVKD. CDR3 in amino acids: CATSDFRGGGNQPQHF.

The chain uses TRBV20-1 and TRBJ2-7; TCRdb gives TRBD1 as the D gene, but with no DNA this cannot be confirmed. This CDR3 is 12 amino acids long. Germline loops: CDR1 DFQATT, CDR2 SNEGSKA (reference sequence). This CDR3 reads CSATPTGYEQYF.

The CDR3 sequence is CSARLAGEYNEQFF. The chain links TRBV20-1 to TRBJ2-1; absent DNA, TCRdb's TRBD2 call cannot be checked. The CDR3 has 14 amino acids. The germline V gene has CDR1 DFQATT and CDR2 SNEGSKA (reference sequence).

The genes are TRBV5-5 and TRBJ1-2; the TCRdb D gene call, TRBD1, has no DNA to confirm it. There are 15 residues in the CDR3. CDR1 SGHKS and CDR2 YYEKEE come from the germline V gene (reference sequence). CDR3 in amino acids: CASSLAGTDFYGYTF.

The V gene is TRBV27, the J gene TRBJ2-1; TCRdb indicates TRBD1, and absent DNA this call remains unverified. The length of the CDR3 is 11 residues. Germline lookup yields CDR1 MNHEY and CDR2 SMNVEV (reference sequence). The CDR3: CASETAYEQFF.

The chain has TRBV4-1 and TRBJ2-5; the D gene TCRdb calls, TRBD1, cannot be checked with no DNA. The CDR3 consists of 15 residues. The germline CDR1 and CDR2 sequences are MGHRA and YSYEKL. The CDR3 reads CASSQEGLVQETQYF.

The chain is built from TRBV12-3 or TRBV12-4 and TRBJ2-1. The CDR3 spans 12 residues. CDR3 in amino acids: CASSYLVNEQFF.

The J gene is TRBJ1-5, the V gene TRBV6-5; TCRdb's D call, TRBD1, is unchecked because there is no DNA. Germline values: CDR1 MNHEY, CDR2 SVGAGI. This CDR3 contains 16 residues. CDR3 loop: CASIPTGTGGNQPQHF.